Below, 28 T cell receptor beta chains from the same sample are listed, as sequenced in a study of shared clonotypes between healthy human individuals. Terminally differentiated effector memory CD45RA+ cells were left out of the naive CD8 fraction, which was CD45RO-negative and positively selected for CCR7. The method was immunoSEQ multiplex PCR; TCRdb's version includes in-frame clones alone and lacks a portion of them. The data hold around 2.1 million clones, with roughly 91% observed a single time. Input material: naive CD8+ T cells from PBMCs. The source of these receptors is a man aged 18 to 35 in good health. Some clones in this sample may be carry-over from other donors' samples.

V gene TRBV10-3 combines with J gene TRBJ2-1, with D perhaps TRBD2 (6 bases). Trimming cost V 0 bases and J 0 bases, with 18 bases left between them. The germline CDR1 and CDR2 sequences are ENHRY and SYGVKD. The CDR3 is made up of 19 amino acids. CDR3 nucleotides: TGTGCCATCAGTGAGTCGAATCTGGGCGGGATGGGCTCCTACAATGAGCAGTTCTTC. The encoded protein is CAISESNLGGMGSYNEQFF.

This clone was detected only once. The chain joins TRBV14 to TRBJ2-7; D is perhaps TRBD1 or TRBD2 (5 bases each). The V end was cut by 0 bases, the J end by 11 bases, with 14 bases between. The CDR3 runs 13 residues. Per the germline V gene, CDR1 is SGHDN and CDR2 is FVKESK. The CDR3 protein is CASSQDRGEVKYF. In nucleotides, the CDR3 is TGTGCCAGCAGCCAAGATCGAGGGGAAGTAAAGTACTTC.

CDR3 residues: CASSELARVWEQYF. In DNA form, the CDR3 reads TGTGCCAGCAGTGAATTGGCCAGGGTGTGGGAGCAGTACTTC. This chain joins TRBV6-1 and TRBJ2-7; TRBD1 might be the D (5 bases). The CDR3 runs 14 residues. Germline V CDR1 and CDR2: MNHNS, SASEGT. V was cut by 2 bases and J by 7 bases, with 15 bases left in between.

The chain couples TRBV19 to TRBJ1-2; TRBD1 aligns across 8 bases. Looked up from germline, CDR1 is LNHDA and CDR2 is SQIVND (reference sequence). The CDR3 covers 15 residues. V trimming: 3 bases; J trimming: 4 bases; junction bases outside the gene matches: 7. The CDR3 coding sequence is TGTGCCAGTAGTATCTACGGACAGGGATTCTATGGCTACACCTTC. Translating it yields CASSIYGQGFYGYTF.

The chain employs TRBV5-1 and TRBJ2-1, with 9 bases fitting TRBD2. With 4 bases clipped from V and 7 bases from J, the junction kept 9 bases outside the gene matches. The germline gives CDR1 SGHRS, CDR2 YFSETQ. This CDR3 has 15 amino acids. Written as DNA, the CDR3 is TGCGCCAGCAGCCCACCGGGACTAGCTTGGAATGAGCAGTTCTTC. Amino acid sequence: CASSPPGLAWNEQFF. Filled out from reference TRBV5-1 and TRBJ2-1, the complete variable domain reads KAGVTQTPRYLIKTRGQQVTLSCSPISGHRSVSWYQQTPGQGLQFLFEYFSETQRNKGNFPGRFSGRQFSNSRSEMNVSTLELGDSALYLCASSPPGLAWNEQFFGPGTRLTVL.

The table lists this clone with a count of one. Other DNA sequences in this sample translate to the same CDR3. This chain links TRBV11-2 with TRBJ2-3, with TRBD2 matching over 7 bases. Germline lookup yields CDR1 SGHAT and CDR2 FQNNGV. The CDR3 has 14 residues. V lost 1 base, J lost 2 bases, and 0 bases stayed unmatched. In DNA, the CDR3 is TGTGCCAGCAGCTTAGGACTAGCCACAGATACGCAGTATTTT. Protein product: CASSLGLATDTQYF.

V and J are TRBV5-5 and TRBJ2-7; possible D gene TRBD2, 6 bases. The CDR3 has 13 amino acids. Germline V CDR1 and CDR2: SGHKS, YYEKEE (reference sequence). Trimming took 4 bases from V and 3 from J, leaving 11 bases between them. The CDR3 is CASSHLGSYEQYF. As DNA, the CDR3 is TGTGCCAGCAGCCACCTCGGGAGCTACGAGCAGTACTTC.

The chain has TRBV7-2 and TRBJ1-1; the D is unclear. CDR3 length equals 13 residues. The V and J ends lost 1 base and 1 base respectively, with 4 bases between them. Germline-derived CDR1 and CDR2 are SGHTA and FQGNSA. Here the CDR3 reads CASSLGSNTEAFF. The CDR3 DNA is TGTGCCAGCAGCTTAGGCTCGAACACTGAAGCTTTCTTT.

This chain uses TRBV9 with TRBJ2-2; 12 bases match TRBD2. The CDR3 has 19 residues. Per germline, CDR1 SGDLS and CDR2 YYNGEE. Trimming removed 3 bases from V and 1 base from J; junction bases left unmatched: 10. Here the CDR3 DNA reads TGTGCCAGCAGCGGGTCTAGCGGGAGGGCCTTGGTGAACACCGGGGAGCTGTTTTTT. Its protein is CASSGSSGRALVNTGELFF.

The gene calls are TRBV7-7 and TRBJ2-5; D remains unclear. This CDR3 has 15 residues. Germline values: CDR1 SSHAT, CDR2 FNYEAQ (reference sequence). Trimming took 3 bases from V and 4 from J, leaving 15 bases between them. CDR3 amino acids: CASSFRASPGETQYF. CDR3 DNA: TGTGCCAGCAGCTTTCGTGCGTCCCCTGGAGAGACCCAGTACTTC.

The chain carries TRBV5-1 and TRBJ2-7; TRBD1 aligns across 8 bases. CDR3 size: 15 residues. The V gene's germline CDR1 is SGHRS and CDR2 YFSETQ. Trimming removed 0 bases from V and 2 bases from J; junction bases left unmatched: 4. The CDR3, as DNA: TGCGCCAGCAGCTTGGATGCAGGGGGCGCCTACGAGCAGTACTTC. This encodes CASSLDAGGAYEQYF. Full variable domain (rest looked up from reference TRBV5-1 and TRBJ2-7): KAGVTQTPRYLIKTRGQQVTLSCSPISGHRSVSWYQQTPGQGLQFLFEYFSETQRNKGNFPGRFSGRQFSNSRSEMNVSTLELGDSALYLCASSLDAGGAYEQYFGPGTRLTVT.

Concerning this clone itself: This same CDR3 is encoded by further DNA sequences in the sample. J is TRBJ2-7 and V is TRBV7-9; 10 positions match TRBD2. V dropped 1 base and J dropped 3; count of bases not matched to a gene: 3. Germline V gene lookup returns CDR1 SEHNR and CDR2 FQNEAQ (reference sequence). The CDR3 spans 15 residues. DNA of the CDR3: TGTGCCAGCAGCTTAGTTCCTAGCGGGAGCTACGAGCAGTACTTC. Residues: CASSLVPSGSYEQYF.

The chain links TRBV5-5 to TRBJ1-1; D is undetermined. CDR1 and CDR2 from the germline V gene are SGHKS and YYEKEE (reference sequence). V was pared by 2 bases and J by 5 bases, with 13 bases between. The CDR3 is 14 amino acids. Here the CDR3 reads CASSFFVSGTEAFF. In DNA form, the CDR3 reads TGTGCCAGCAGCTTTTTTGTAAGTGGTACTGAAGCTTTCTTT.

This clone was recorded once. This chain links TRBV5-1 with TRBJ2-7; D uncertain. Trimming took 4 bases from V and 2 from J, leaving 10 bases between them. CDR1 is SGHRS, CDR2 YFSETQ, per germline. The CDR3 spans 13 residues. The CDR3 sequence is CASSVDGTYEQYF. The DNA for the CDR3 is TGCGCCAGCAGCGTCGACGGAACCTACGAGCAGTACTTC.

The V gene is TRBV9, the J gene TRBJ2-3; the D gene is possibly TRBD2 (7 bases). V was cut by 0 bases and J by 4 bases, with 12 bases left in between. Per germline, CDR1 SGDLS and CDR2 YYNGEE. The CDR3 spans 15 residues. The CDR3 sequence: CASSVGGGVPDTQYF. In nucleotides, the CDR3 is TGTGCCAGCAGCGTAGGCGGGGGCGTCCCAGATACGCAGTATTTT.

This rearrangement joins TRBV4-1 to TRBJ2-7; TRBD2 is a possible D gene (5 bases). CDR3 size: 15 residues. V dropped 1 base and J dropped 2 bases, with 12 bases sitting between them. In germline, CDR1 is MGHRA, CDR2 YSYEKL. CDR3 sequence reads: CASSQVGQEAYEQYF. CDR3 DNA sequence: TGCGCCAGCAGCCAAGTCGGGCAGGAGGCCTACGAGCAGTACTTC.

The chain links TRBV5-1 to TRBJ1-5; D is perhaps TRBD1 (5 bases). Germline lookup yields CDR1 SGHRS and CDR2 YFSETQ. Trimming stripped 4 bases from V and 3 bases from J, with 17 bases between. The CDR3 is made up of 16 amino acids. CDR3 DNA sequence: TGCGCCAGCAGCCCGGGGACGGAAGTTTTCAATCAGCCCCAGCATTTT. The encoded protein is CASSPGTEVFNQPQHF.

The gene calls are TRBV2 and TRBJ1-2; TRBD1 matches 7 bases. Looked up from germline, CDR1 is SNHLY and CDR2 is FYNNEI. The CDR3 spans 18 residues. The V segment lost 7 bases and the J segment 6 bases; nucleotides outside the gene matches: 23. The CDR3 region is CASMGWPRGTERSNGYTF. The CDR3 region has the DNA TGTGCCAGCATGGGTTGGCCGAGAGGGACAGAACGCTCCAATGGCTACACCTTC.

The rearrangement joins TRBV4-2 to TRBJ2-2, with a weak D call TRBD2 (6 bases). The CDR3 contains 17 residues. Germline CDR1 and CDR2: LGHNA and YNFKEQ. Between the trimmed V and J ends, which lost 3 bases and 5 bases, there was a span of 19 bases. The CDR3 DNA reads TGTGCCAGCAGCCAGTTCTCCGAGGGAGGATGGACCGGGGAGCTGTTTTTT. It translates to CASSQFSEGGWTGELFF.

The chain carries TRBV14 and TRBJ2-1, with 8 bases aligning to TRBD2. Germline V gene data show CDR1 as SGHDN and CDR2 as FVKESK. Trimming cost V 4 bases and J 10 bases; bases outside gene matches: 3. The CDR3 length is 12 residues. CDR3 in DNA: TGTGCCAGCAGCCTTGGCGGGAGGGAGCAGTTCTTC. Protein: CASSLGGREQFF.

This chain joins TRBV7-6 and TRBJ2-1; 11 bases fit TRBD2. The ends lost 4 bases at V and 2 bases at J; junction bases unmatched: 16. From germline, CDR1 is SGHVS and CDR2 FNYEAQ. The CDR3 is made up of 20 amino acids. The CDR3: CASSYSPGLAEDPTYNEQFF. The CDR3 DNA sequence: TGTGCCAGCAGCTATTCCCCGGGACTAGCGGAGGATCCAACCTACAATGAGCAGTTCTTC.

The chain joins TRBV28 to TRBJ1-2; 7 positions agree with TRBD1. The CDR3 contains 15 residues. Germline V gives CDR1 MDHEN, CDR2 SYDVKM. The ends lost 4 bases at V and 2 bases at J; junction bases unmatched: 7. This CDR3 is CASSYLTGTNYGYTF. The CDR3 region has the DNA TGTGCCAGCAGTTACCTGACAGGGACCAACTATGGCTACACCTTC.

V is TRBV10-3 and J is TRBJ2-7, with D unresolved. This CDR3 has 13 amino acids. Germline-derived CDR1 and CDR2 are ENHRY and SYGVKD. The V gene lost 7 bases and the J gene lost 0 bases, with 10 bases spanning the gap. The CDR3 region has the DNA TGTGCCATCAATCTTGACACCTCCTACGAGCAGTACTTC. Its protein is CAINLDTSYEQYF.

V and J are TRBV7-3 and TRBJ2-1, with a possible D match to TRBD1 (6 bases). The V end lost 5 bases, the J end lost 10 bases, and 18 bases lay between the germline ends. Germline V gene data show CDR1 as SGHTA and CDR2 as FQGTGA. There are 14 residues in the CDR3. The CDR3 reads CASSPTRTAREQFF. DNA of the CDR3: TGTGCCAGCAGCCCTACCCGGACAGCGAGGGAGCAGTTCTTC.

This clone is a singleton in its sample. The rearrangement uses TRBV29-1 and TRBJ1-2; D remains ambiguous. The CDR3 runs to 11 residues. The germline gives CDR1 SQVTM, CDR2 ANQGSEA. V lost 7 bases, J lost 0 bases, and 6 bases lay in between. The CDR3 reads CSGTANYGYTF. The DNA for the CDR3 is TGCAGCGGCACAGCTAACTATGGCTACACCTTC.

This chain uses TRBV28 with TRBJ1-5; D is unclear. The CDR3 runs to 15 residues. Germline lookup yields CDR1 MDHEN and CDR2 SYDVKM. Trimming shortened V by 3 bases and J by 5 bases, and 14 bases separated the two germline ends. The CDR3: CASSFLRASHQPQHF. In DNA, the CDR3 is TGTGCCAGCAGTTTCCTCCGGGCTTCACATCAGCCCCAGCATTTT.

The V and J genes are TRBV5-6 and TRBJ1-1; TRBD1 might be the D (5 bases). Between the trimmed V and J ends, which lost 0 bases and 0 bases, there was a span of 12 bases. The CDR3 is 16 residues long. CDR1 SGHDT and CDR2 YYEEEE come from the germline V gene. This chain's CDR3 is CASSLAGNGMNTEAFF. CDR3 nucleotide sequence: TGTGCCAGCAGCTTGGCAGGGAATGGGATGAACACTGAAGCTTTCTTT.

The chain uses TRBV19 and TRBJ1-5; D is undetermined. The CDR3 loop spans 13 amino acids. Trimming removed 3 bases at V and 9 bases at J, with 12 bases between. CDR1 is LNHDA and CDR2 is SQIVND in the germline V gene (reference sequence). The CDR3: CASSMTSFSPQHF. CDR3 DNA sequence: TGTGCCAGTAGTATGACCTCTTTTTCGCCCCAGCATTTT.